The following is a TCR beta chain sequence with its context. Its antigen target is currently unknown. The sample holds no much larger clone one base away, and base qualities are not on file. This entry belongs to a study of control samples from healthy donors and cancer patients (dated by TCRdb to about 2020). The library relied on the immunoSEQ multiplex PCR assay. TCRdb stores this immuneACCESS table with in-frame sequences only. Part of the clones is absent; in the studies checked, under half of the shortfall reflects unresolved V genes, and no reason is known for the rest. This sample lists around 140,000 clones; approximately 90% were detected once. 2% to 3% of the sample is held by the ten biggest clonotypes. The sample was blood. The source of this sequence is a middle-aged man in good health.

The CDR3 region has the sequence CASSIGASVETQYF. The base sequence is TGTGCCAGTAGTATAGGGGCCTCTGTGGAGACCCAGTACTTC. The chain uses TRBV19 and TRBJ2-5; no D gene call is confident. The germline V gene encodes CDR1 LNHDA and CDR2 SQIVND (reference sequence). A distance of 11 bases separates the germline ends of V and J, which lose 1 base and 5 bases respectively. The CDR3 runs 14 amino acids, cysteine and phenylalanine included. Of the read, only the CDR3 DNA is kept; its 42 bases are in frame from base 1.